This TCR beta chain was sequenced for a study of blood T cell repertoires in COVID-19. About the research overall: Italy, Spain and the United States were the sources of the convalescent and acute COVID-19 samples.

CDR1 and CDR2 (germline): SGHTA, FQGTGA. The CDR3 consists of 13 residues. The germline V and J ends were trimmed by 5 bases and 1 base, with 8 bases remaining between them. The participants were between roughly 18 and 90 years old and came from under 25 US areas. Which cohort a participant joined came from the clinical history participants gave. Only one count was recorded for this clone. Only in-frame clones appear in the TCRdb table, and some are missing; sequencing was by immunoSEQ multiplex PCR. The sample lists over 350,000 clones; roughly 90% were seen once. Sample: PBMCs or T cells enriched from blood (not recorded which). V gene TRBV7-3 combines with J gene TRBJ1-1; no firm D call. This receptor was identified in a woman aged 40 to 55 who had been exposed to COVID-19. The CDR3 bases are TGTGCCAGCAGCACTAAACGGAACACTGAAGCTTTCTTT. The encoded protein is CASSTKRNTEAFF.